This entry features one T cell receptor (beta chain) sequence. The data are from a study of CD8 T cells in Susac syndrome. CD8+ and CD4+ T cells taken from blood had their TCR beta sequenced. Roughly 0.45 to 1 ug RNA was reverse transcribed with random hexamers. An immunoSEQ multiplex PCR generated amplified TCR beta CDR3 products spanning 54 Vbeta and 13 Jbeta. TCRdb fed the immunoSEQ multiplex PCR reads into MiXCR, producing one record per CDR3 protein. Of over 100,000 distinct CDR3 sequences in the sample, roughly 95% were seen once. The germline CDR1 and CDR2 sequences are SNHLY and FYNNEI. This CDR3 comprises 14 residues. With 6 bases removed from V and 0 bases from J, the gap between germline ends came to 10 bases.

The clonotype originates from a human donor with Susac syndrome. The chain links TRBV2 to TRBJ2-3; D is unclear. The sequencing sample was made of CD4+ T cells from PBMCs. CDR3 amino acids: CASSLRSSTDTQYF. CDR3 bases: TGTGCCAGCAGCTTACGTAGTAGCACAGATACGCAGTATTTT.